This entry lists 8 T cell receptor beta chains sequenced from one sample in a study of Ad26.COV2.S vaccination and SARS-CoV-2 variants. Here immunoSEQ multiplex PCR was the method, and the copy in TCRdb shows in-frame clones only, minus some. The sample lists 380,000 or so clones, 80% to 90% occurring once. Stated treatment: around 19 received Ad26.COV2.S at low or high dose, single or two shots; several received placebo; per-sample allocation not given. Specimen acquisition occurred on day 63 following the initial vaccine or placebo injection. The input for sequencing was peripheral blood, taken in a trial of Ad26.COV2.S vaccine versus placebo. These receptors were taken from a person aged 18-60 years who received the Ad26.COV2.S COVID-19 vaccine or a placebo.

The CDR3 region is CASSPIVVRRSYNEQFF. The CDR3 region has the DNA TGTGCCAGCAGCCCTATAGTAGTCCGCCGCTCCTACAATGAGCAGTTCTTC. V gene TRBV28 combines with J gene TRBJ2-1; D not certain. Between the trimmed V and J ends, which lost 6 bases and 0 bases, there was a span of 18 bases. CDR1 and CDR2 from the germline V gene are MDHEN and SYDVKM. The CDR3 totals 17 residues.

The chain uses TRBV23-1 and TRBJ2-5; D tentatively fits TRBD1 or TRBD2 (5 bases each). TRBV23-1 is labeled an ORF, and its function is uncertain. This CDR3 region has 15 residues. Trimming stripped 2 bases from V and 5 bases from J, with 15 bases between. CDR3 in amino acids: CASSQGGVFGETQYF. CDR3 DNA: TGCGCCAGCAGTCAAGGGGGTGTCTTCGGGGAGACCCAGTACTTC.

This chain joins TRBV9 and TRBJ2-3, with TRBD2 identical over 7 bases. The CDR3 is 15 amino acids. With V trimmed by 8 bases and J by 3 bases, 12 bases remained unmatched. CDR1 and CDR2 (germline): SGDLS, YYNGEE. Here the CDR3 reads CASGLRRGGTDTQYF. CDR3 nucleotides: TGTGCCAGTGGTCTACGTCGGGGAGGGACAGATACGCAGTATTTT.

The chain joins TRBV6-2 or TRBV6-3 to TRBJ1-6; tentatively, D is TRBD1 (5 bases). V dropped 2 bases and J dropped 9 bases, with 14 bases sitting between them. From germline, CDR1 is MNHEY and CDR2 SVGEGT. The CDR3 sequence is 15 residues long. The CDR3, as DNA: TGTGCCAGCAGTTACAAAGAGGGGTCGGGTTCACCCCTCCACTTT. This sequence encodes CASSYKEGSGSPLHF.

The chain links TRBV30 to TRBJ2-7; 9 bases line up with TRBD2. Germline V lookup: CDR1 GTSNPN, CDR2 SVGIG (reference sequence). The CDR3 sequence is 16 residues long. V trimming: 2 bases; J trimming: 2 bases; junction bases outside the gene matches: 10. The CDR3 region has the DNA TGTGCCTGGAGTCTCCACCGACTAGCGGCTACCTACGAGCAGTACTTC. This encodes CAWSLHRLAATYEQYF.

V and J are TRBV5-1 and TRBJ1-1; 9 positions match TRBD1. The V gene end was trimmed by 2 bases and the J gene end by 0 bases; junction bases not matched to a gene: 8. Germline V gene sequence: CDR1 SGHRS, CDR2 YFSETQ. CDR3 length: 17 amino acids. The CDR3 reads CASSLIQGARMNTEAFF. The CDR3 DNA is TGCGCCAGCAGCTTAATACAGGGGGCGAGGATGAACACTGAAGCTTTCTTT.

This chain joins TRBV20-1 and TRBJ2-7, with TRBD1 matching over 7 bases. With V trimmed by 3 bases and J by 4 bases, 15 bases remained unmatched. This CDR3 is built from 16 residues. Germline lookup yields CDR1 DFQATT and CDR2 SNEGSKA (reference sequence). The CDR3 bases are TGCAGTGCTAGTTTCGCCAGGACAGGAATATTTTACGAGCAGTACTTC. Translation gives CSASFARTGIFYEQYF.

The genes are TRBV7-9 and TRBJ2-7; no clear D gene. The V end lost 5 bases, the J end lost 5 bases, and 22 bases lay between the germline ends. CDR1 is SEHNR, CDR2 FQNEAQ, per germline (reference sequence). CDR3 length: 16 residues. In nucleotides, the CDR3 is TGTGCCAGCAGCCCTGGTCGCTGGGGTACTCATCACGAGCAGTACTTC. Protein sequence: CASSPGRWGTHHEQYF.